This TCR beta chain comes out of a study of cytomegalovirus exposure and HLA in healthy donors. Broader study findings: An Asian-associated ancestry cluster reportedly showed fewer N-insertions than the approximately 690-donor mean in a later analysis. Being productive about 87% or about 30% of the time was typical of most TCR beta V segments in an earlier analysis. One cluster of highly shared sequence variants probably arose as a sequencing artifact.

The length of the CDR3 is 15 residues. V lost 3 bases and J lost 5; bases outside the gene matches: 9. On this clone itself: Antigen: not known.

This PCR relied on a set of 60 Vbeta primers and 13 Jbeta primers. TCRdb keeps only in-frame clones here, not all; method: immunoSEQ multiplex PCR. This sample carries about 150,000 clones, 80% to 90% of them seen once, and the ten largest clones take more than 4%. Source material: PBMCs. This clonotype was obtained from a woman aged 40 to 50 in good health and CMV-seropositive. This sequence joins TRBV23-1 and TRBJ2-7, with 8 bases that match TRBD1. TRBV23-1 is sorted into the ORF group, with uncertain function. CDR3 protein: CASSHPGQVTHEQYF. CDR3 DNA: TGCGCCAGCAGTCATCCGGGACAGGTGACCCACGAGCAGTACTTC.